The 30 T cell receptor beta chains given below trace back to one sample, sequenced in a study of blood T cell repertoires in COVID-19. TCRdb keeps only in-frame clones here, not all; method: immunoSEQ multiplex PCR. The sample shows 250,000 to 300,000 clones, around 87% of them seen only once. Sequencing used peripheral blood. These receptors were obtained from a woman aged 60-75 years with COVID-19, enrolled during active disease.

J is TRBJ2-1 and V is TRBV2, with 8 bases matching TRBD1. The CDR3 contains 12 residues. J gave up 15 bases and V 6 bases, and 10 bases lay outside the gene matches. Germline CDR1 and CDR2: SNHLY and FYNNEI. CDR3 sequence reads: CASSDQGATLFF. The CDR3 DNA is TGTGCCAGCAGCGACCAGGGGGCTACTCTGTTCTTC.

The chain is built from TRBV29-1 and TRBJ2-2, with 8 bases matching TRBD2. The germline V gene encodes CDR1 SQVTM and CDR2 ANQGSEA. This CDR3 comprises 14 residues. V gave up 6 bases and J gave up 0 bases; unmatched junction bases: 3. DNA for the CDR3: TGCAGCGTCCGGACTAGCTCGAACACCGGGGAGCTGTTTTTT. It specifies CSVRTSSNTGELFF.

The rearrangement uses TRBV24-1 and TRBJ1-5; D not resolved. This CDR3 comprises 16 residues. Trimming shortened V by 1 base and J by 4 bases, and 13 bases separated the two germline ends. Germline values: CDR1 KGHDR, CDR2 SFDVKD. The CDR3, as DNA: TGTGCCACCAGTGATTTCAAAGCAGGTCGGAATCAGCCCCAGCATTTT. This encodes CATSDFKAGRNQPQHF.

Only a few counts were recorded for this clone. The chain has TRBV7-9 and TRBJ1-4, with 9 nucleotides matching TRBD1. The CDR3 covers 15 residues. Germline V gene lookup returns CDR1 SEHNR and CDR2 FQNEAQ (reference sequence). V gave up 5 bases and J gave up 7 bases; unmatched junction bases: 8. This CDR3 reads CASSPTGQGGEKLFF. The CDR3 nucleotides read TGTGCCAGCAGCCCAACGGGACAGGGAGGTGAAAAACTGTTTTTT.

This chain uses TRBV5-4 with TRBJ1-5; D remains unclear. The V end lost 5 bases, the J end lost 9 bases, and 15 bases lay between the germline ends. CDR3 length equals 13 residues. CDR1 is SGHNT and CDR2 is YYREEE in the germline V gene (reference sequence). This CDR3 is CASRAGIDGPQHF. CDR3 DNA: TGTGCCAGCAGAGCAGGAATAGACGGGCCCCAGCATTTT. The whole variable domain, remainder taken from reference TRBV5-4 and TRBJ1-5, is ETGVTQSPTHLIKTRGQQVTLRCSSQSGHNTVSWYQQALGQGPQFIFQYYREEENGRGNFPPRFSGLQFPNYSSELNVNALELDDSALYLCASRAGIDGPQHFGDGTRLSIL.

Concerning this clone: Relative to the germline gene, one junction end is altered; a read error may explain this. The V gene is TRBV27, the J gene TRBJ2-3; 9 positions match TRBD2. CDR3 length: 15 residues. Germline V gene data show CDR1 as MNHEY and CDR2 as SMNVEV (reference sequence). The CDR3 DNA reads as TGTGCCAGCGGTTTTAGCGGGAGCGGTTCTAAGTCGCAGTATTTT. This sequence encodes CASGFSGSGSKSQYF.

The chain joins TRBV27 to TRBJ2-7; TRBD2 matches 7 bases. The ends lost 8 bases at V and 2 bases at J; junction bases unmatched: 6. The CDR3 spans 13 residues. CDR1 is MNHEY and CDR2 is SMNVEV in the germline V gene (reference sequence). The CDR3 here is CASSRAGAYEQYF. CDR3 DNA sequence: TGTGCCAGCTCCCGGGCGGGAGCCTACGAGCAGTACTTC.

The chain has TRBV2 and TRBJ1-2; D is uncertain. The V end was cut by 3 bases, the J end by 2 bases, with 4 bases between. Germline CDR1 SNHLY, CDR2 FYNNEI. The CDR3 consists of 12 residues. The CDR3 loop reads CASSDPNYGYTF. DNA of the CDR3: TGTGCCAGCAGTGACCCAAACTATGGCTACACCTTC.

This chain uses TRBV5-1 with TRBJ2-3; TRBD2 aligns across 8 bases. Trimming took 3 bases from V and 3 from J; bases not matched to a gene: 9. The V gene's germline CDR1 is SGHRS and CDR2 YFSETQ. This CDR3 has 16 residues. For the CDR3, the DNA is TGCGCCAGCAGCTATTGGGCTCGGGAGGGTACAGATACGCAGTATTTT. Its protein product is CASSYWAREGTDTQYF.

J is TRBJ2-1 and V is TRBV20-1; D unresolved. V was trimmed by 3 bases and J by 9 bases, leaving 15 bases between them. There are 13 residues in the CDR3. The germline V gene encodes CDR1 DFQATT and CDR2 SNEGSKA (reference sequence). CDR3 nucleotide sequence: TGCAGTGCTAGTGAAGACGGGTGGGTTGAGCAGTTCTTC. This gives the protein CSASEDGWVEQFF.

The chain couples TRBV12-3 or TRBV12-4 to TRBJ1-2, with D perhaps TRBD1 (6 bases). The CDR3 contains 13 residues. Trimming removed 6 bases from V and 1 base from J, with 9 bases in between. The CDR3 sequence is CASRSDSNYGYTF. CDR3 nucleotide sequence: TGTGCCAGCAGGTCGGACAGTAACTATGGCTACACCTTC.

The chain combines TRBV18 with TRBJ1-6; 7 bases are a match to TRBD1. V lost 5 bases to trimming and J lost 8 bases; unmatched junction nucleotides: 9. Germline CDR1 KGHSH, CDR2 LQKENI. The CDR3 runs to 15 residues. CDR3 sequence (DNA): TGTGCCAGCTCAACAACGGGACAGTCAGATTCACCCCTCCACTTT. As protein: CASSTTGQSDSPLHF.

This clone was counted at least ten times. V and J are TRBV2 and TRBJ2-7; perhaps TRBD1 as D (5 bases). V dropped 9 bases and J dropped 6 bases, with 9 bases sitting between them. The CDR3 is made up of 10 amino acids. CDR1 SNHLY and CDR2 FYNNEI come from the germline V gene. CDR3 sequence reads: CASQGSEQYF. The DNA for the CDR3 is TGTGCCAGTCAGGGCAGCGAGCAGTACTTC. The full variable domain, rest sourced from reference TRBV2 and TRBJ2-7, is EPEVTQTPSHQVTQMGQEVILRCVPISNHLYFYWYRQILGQKVEFLVSFYNNEISEKSEIFDDQFSVERPDGSNFTLKIRSTKLEDSAMYFCASQGSEQYFGPGTRLTVT.

The rearrangement links TRBV28 to TRBJ1-4; tentative D call: TRBD1 (6 bases). The CDR3 extends over 18 amino acids. Trimming left V 6 bases short and J 0 bases short, with 20 bases between. CDR1 and CDR2 (germline): MDHEN, SYDVKM. The CDR3 is CASRASPGQRATNEKLFF. The CDR3 DNA follows: TGTGCCAGCAGAGCCTCTCCGGGACAACGCGCAACTAATGAAAAACTGTTTTTT.

The V gene is TRBV5-4, the J gene TRBJ2-1; weak D call: TRBD2 (6 bases). Germline CDR1 reads SGHNT; CDR2 reads YYREEE (reference sequence). V lost 0 bases, J lost 0 bases, and 10 bases lay in between. The CDR3 spans 16 residues. The CDR3 is CASSLEVGSSYNEQFF. CDR3 nucleotide sequence: TGTGCCAGCAGCTTGGAGGTCGGGAGCTCCTACAATGAGCAGTTCTTC.

This clone was seen more than once but under ten times. The chain joins TRBV6-5 to TRBJ1-4, with a tentative D call TRBD1 (6 bases). Deletions cut 2 bases from V and 14 bases from J, with 12 bases between. Germline V gene sequence: CDR1 MNHEY, CDR2 SVGAGI. The CDR3 has 12 amino acids. The CDR3 DNA sequence: TGTGCCAGCAGTTACCAACAGGGAAGGCTGTTTTTT. It specifies CASSYQQGRLFF.

The chain recombines TRBV7-2 with TRBJ2-7, with TRBD1 matching 7 bases. The CDR3 is 14 residues long. Germline CDR1 SGHTA, CDR2 FQGNSA. The junction had 4 bases not matched to a gene; V was cut back by 5 bases and J by 0 bases. The chain's CDR3 is CASSPRQGSYEQYF. The CDR3 DNA follows: TGTGCCAGCAGCCCCCGACAGGGCTCCTACGAGCAGTACTTC.

About this clone itself: This CDR3 is also generated by other DNA sequences in the sample. The chain is built from TRBV6-2 or TRBV6-3 and TRBJ1-5; D not certain. Germline V gene sequence: CDR1 MNHEY, CDR2 SVGEGT. This CDR3 is 15 amino acids long. V lost 1 base, J lost 3 bases, and 10 bases lay in between. The CDR3 here is CASSYFGTSNQPQHF. The CDR3 DNA reads TGTGCCAGCAGTTACTTTGGCACCTCCAATCAGCCCCAGCATTTT.

The J gene is TRBJ2-5, the V gene TRBV9; TRBD2 matches at 7 bases. This CDR3 has 16 residues. J gave up 5 bases and V 0 bases, and 10 bases lay outside the gene matches. The germline CDR1 and CDR2 sequences are SGDLS and YYNGEE. The CDR3 region has the DNA TGTGCCAGCAGCGTAGGGGTGCGGGAGAGGGATGAGACCCAGTACTTC. Translating it yields CASSVGVRERDETQYF.

The chain uses TRBV5-1 and TRBJ1-1; weak D call: TRBD1 (6 bases). Trimming left V 4 bases short and J 1 base short, with 14 bases between. The V gene's germline CDR1 is SGHRS and CDR2 YFSETQ. There are 15 residues in the CDR3. CDR3 region: CASSLQGHSNTEAFF. The CDR3 region has the DNA TGCGCCAGCAGCCTACAGGGTCATTCGAACACTGAAGCTTTCTTT.

The rearrangement joins TRBV24-1 to TRBJ2-5; weak D call: TRBD2 (6 bases). Germline V CDR1 and CDR2: KGHDR, SFDVKD. The length of the CDR3 is 16 residues. V was pared by 2 bases and J by 3 bases, with 15 bases between. CDR3 bases: TGTGCCACCAGTGATTCGGGACTCGCGGGAAAAGAGACCCAGTACTTC. Translation: CATSDSGLAGKETQYF.

The chain combines TRBV19 with TRBJ2-1, with 13 bases lining up with TRBD2. Germline V gives CDR1 LNHDA, CDR2 SQIVND (reference sequence). The CDR3 totals 19 residues. V lost 6 bases and J lost 8; bases outside the gene matches: 19. DNA of the CDR3: TGTGCCAGTAGGGTCGGGTGGGGTGTTAGGACTAGCGGGAGTGATGAGCAGTTCTTC. Translating gives CASRVGWGVRTSGSDEQFF.

The chain is built from TRBV6-2 or TRBV6-3 and TRBJ2-1; 10 bases line up with TRBD2. The CDR3 length is 15 residues. V was pared by 6 bases and J by 0 bases, with 2 bases of the junction left unmatched. CDR1 MNHEY and CDR2 SVGEGT come from the germline V gene. CDR3 sequence reads: CASSGLAVSYNEQFF. The CDR3 coding sequence is TGTGCCAGCAGCGGACTAGCGGTCTCCTACAATGAGCAGTTCTTC.

The chain is built from TRBV6-6 and TRBJ2-1, with 12 bases aligning to TRBD2. This CDR3 is built from 15 residues. Trimming took 5 bases from V and 6 from J; bases not matched to a gene: 5. The V gene's germline CDR1 is MNHNY and CDR2 SVGAGI (reference sequence). CDR3 amino acids: CASSGLAGLPNEQFF. The CDR3 DNA is TGTGCCAGCAGTGGACTAGCGGGACTCCCCAATGAGCAGTTCTTC.

The chain links TRBV28 to TRBJ2-6; weak D call: TRBD1 (6 bases). CDR1 is MDHEN and CDR2 is SYDVKM in the germline V gene. The CDR3 consists of 17 residues. V lost 8 bases and J 0 bases, leaving 17 bases between the germline ends. The CDR3 region is CASASSTGLSGANVLTF. As DNA, the CDR3 is TGTGCCAGCGCCTCCAGCACAGGGCTCTCTGGGGCCAACGTCCTGACTTTC.

V gene TRBV29-1 combines with J gene TRBJ1-1; D possibly corresponds to TRBD1 (6 bases). V lost 5 bases and J 6 bases, leaving 13 bases between the germline ends. This CDR3 is 12 amino acids long. Germline CDR1 is SQVTM and CDR2 is ANQGSEA. The CDR3 coding sequence is TGCAGCGTTACCGGGACATTCGCTGAAGCTTTCTTT. Translating it yields CSVTGTFAEAFF. The full variable domain, with the rest looked up from reference TRBV29-1 and TRBJ1-1, is SAVISQKPSRDICQRGTSLTIQCQVDSQVTMMFWYRQQPGQSLTLIATANQGSEATYESGFVIDKFPISRPNLTFSTLTVSNMSPEDSSIYLCSVTGTFAEAFFGQGTRLTVV.

The rearrangement links TRBV28 to TRBJ1-1; D not certain. CDR1 MDHEN and CDR2 SYDVKM come from the germline V gene. V gave up 8 bases and J gave up 1 base, with 8 bases separating them. The CDR3 totals 12 residues. CDR3: CASVEENTEAFF. In nucleotides, the CDR3 is TGTGCCAGCGTAGAAGAGAACACTGAAGCTTTCTTT.

The rearrangement joins TRBV6-1 to TRBJ1-4; 8 nucleotides line up with TRBD1. The CDR3 totals 14 residues. The ends lost 5 bases at V and 11 bases at J; junction bases unmatched: 10. Looked up from germline, CDR1 is MNHNS and CDR2 is SASEGT. CDR3 amino acids: CASSTRQGQGKLFF. For the CDR3, the DNA is TGTGCCAGCAGTACCCGACAGGGGCAGGGGAAACTGTTTTTT.

The chain is built from TRBV4-1 and TRBJ2-4; D is perhaps TRBD2 (5 bases). In germline, CDR1 is MGHRA, CDR2 YSYEKL. The CDR3 runs 16 residues. The V end lost 0 bases, the J end lost 2 bases, and 11 bases lay between the germline ends. The CDR3 DNA is TGCGCCAGCAGCCAAGATGAGCGAGGGACCAAAAACATTCAGTACTTC. It specifies CASSQDERGTKNIQYF.

This chain uses TRBV18 with TRBJ2-5, with D possibly matching TRBD1 (5 bases). CDR3 length: 14 residues. V lost 6 bases and J lost 4, with 15 bases in between. In germline, CDR1 is KGHSH, CDR2 LQKENI. The CDR3 here is CASSPSGQGETQYF. The CDR3 coding sequence is TGTGCCAGCTCCCCCTCCGGCCAGGGAGAGACCCAGTACTTC.